This note documents a single TCR beta chain sequence. This receptor's antigen is unknown. Per-base qualities were not stored, and no clone one base away is much larger. The record originates from a study of cytomegalovirus exposure and HLA in healthy donors (dated by TCRdb to 2016 to 2017). With respect to the entire study: An earlier analysis of some 550 of the donors reported about 290 Gb of sequence data and some 100 million unique TCR beta sequences from some 180 million T cells. An early release that covered about 600 HLA-typed donors contained around 330 gigabases of sequencing data and 85 million to 100 million unique TCR sequences. Of the roughly 400 genotyped donors, 65% to 90% were placed in the genetic ancestry cluster associated with self-reported Caucasian donors. The study aimed to test whether signatures of past pathogen exposure could be identified by cataloging public T cell receptors. Using immunosequencing, the study profiled T cell repertoires from fewer than 700 subjects and related those repertoires to cytomegalovirus serostatus. A separate validation cohort of roughly 110 different subjects was used in addition to the 666-subject first cohort. High-throughput TCR immunosequencing, statistical association of individual TCRs with disease status, and machine learning were combined to predict cytomegalovirus infection status. To study patterns of TCR occurrence, a later analysis re-analyzed previously published TCR beta repertoires from around 670 donors and added high-resolution HLA genotyping. Rather than using new phenotypic data, the later analysis identified candidate immune exposures from TCR beta sequences and from how often those sequences occurred across donors. In an earlier analysis of 500 to 650 of the donors, high-throughput TCR beta sequencing was used to judge whether each TCR beta V gene segment behaved as functional or pseudogenic. Donor age, sex, ethnicity and CMV serostatus were compiled alongside the repertoire data. Genome-wide SNP genotypes for about 60% of the 666 donors were used in a later genetic analysis, which treated that subset as a discovery cohort. Every repertoire in the discovery cohort had been generated on one and the same sequencing platform. Both class I and class II loci were covered by HLA typing, at four-digit resolution. The number of typed donors differed by locus: 629-630 for A, B, C, DRB1 and DQB1; 522 for DQA1; around 610 for DPA1; and 400 to 480 for DPB1. A handful of DR-DQ haplotypes were handled as single units for association and clustering because linkage in the cohort was strong. Across approximately 400 genotyped donors of the cohort, an average of approximately 240,000 unique TCR beta nucleotide sequences per donor were sequenced, and about a sixth of those sequences were non-productive.

The library was prepared using the immunoSEQ multiplex PCR assay. For the multiplex PCR, a mixture combining 60 forward primers for TCR Vbeta segments and 13 reverse primers for TCR Jbeta segments was used. The CDR3 region of rearranged TCR beta genes was amplified from genomic DNA by a multiplex PCR assay. The amplified TCR beta libraries were sequenced on the Illumina HiSeq System as 87-base-pair reads. Under the source paper's analysis protocol: Across the 670 or so repertoires, a later analysis counted approximately 75 million unique TCR beta chains, about 10 million of which were shared by at least two donors. A nearest-neighbor algorithm error-corrected the raw reads and collapsed the reads into unique sequences, merging closely related sequences to remove PCR and sequencing errors. Alignment of CDR3 sequences to IMGT reference sequences was used to assign V, D and J gene segments. For a sequence to be retained, a match of at least six nucleotides to both a V gene segment and a J gene segment was required. Rearrangements were called productive when the CDR3 lacked stop codons and stayed in frame with V and J; all others were non-productive. Following IMGT convention, CDR3 was defined as the stretch from the second conserved V-encoded cysteine to the conserved J-encoded phenylalanine. The earlier analysis of fewer than 750 of the donors excluded sequences that lacked an unambiguous match to a single V gene segment. An earlier analysis of some 610 of the donors called V segments functional above 56.7% productive rearrangements and segregating when the between-donor standard deviation exceeded 5%. A statistical classification framework was developed to diagnose cytomegalovirus status using the catalog of TCR beta chain sequences. In a later analysis, V and J genes were assigned by comparing TCR nucleotide sequences against IMGT/GENE-DB human TR gene sequences. In a later analysis, CDR3 sequences and most-parsimonious VDJ recombination scenarios were assigned using the TCRdist pipeline. In a later analysis, each TCR beta chain was defined by its CDR3 amino acid sequence together with its V-gene family, and reads without a unique V-gene family were excluded. As a way to deal with suspected cross-contamination and a sequencing artifact, a later analysis dropped 592 nucleotide sequences that were highly shared and had low generation probability. A later analysis calculated a clonal expansion index for each public chain from normalized within-repertoire ranks of inferred template counts. In a later analysis, generation probabilities were computed with a VDJ recombination model fitted to out-of-frame rearrangements, and the resulting probabilities were checked against IGoR. In a later analysis, hypergeometric tests were used to score TCR-TCR, TCR-HLA and TCR-CMV co-occurrence, with a repertoire-size bias correction applied to TCR pairs. In a later analysis, false discovery rates were estimated by permuting HLA or CMV assignments 20 times. A later analysis grouped co-occurring TCRs with DBSCAN, adding TCRdist sequence similarity when clustering within HLA-allele-positive subsets. Repertoires with fewer than 30,000 or more than 120,000 public chains, plus five repertoires with anomalous nucleotide sharing, were excluded from co-occurrence clustering. TCRdb retrieved this table from immuneACCESS and kept in-frame rearrangements only. Not all clones are present; in checked studies, unresolved V genes account for under half, and no reason is known for the remainder. That table supplies the V and J calls and clone size; D and trimming were determined from the DNA. In all, the sample holds over 75,000 clones, and around nine tenths of those were seen once. The ten largest clonotypes hold approximately 9.2% of the sample.

The study at large found these results: Most CMV-associated TCR beta chains appeared to be HLA-restricted in a later analysis, and the HLA associations seemed to be driven largely by CMV exposure. A later analysis found that TCR association rates varied across HLA loci, with DRB1 alleles showing the most associated TCRs and HLA-C alleles the fewest. Roughly uniform sequencing depth across donors was assumed in presence/absence analyses, although this assumption may not hold. Compared with equally common non-associated chains, HLA-associated TCR beta chains in a later analysis were more clonally expanded and had lower generation probabilities. Several of the top co-occurrence clusters appeared to be linked to parvovirus B19, influenza, CMV and Epstein-Barr virus, according to a later analysis. While some public TCRs were present in many individuals, most TCR sequences turned up only very rarely across donors. According to a later genetic analysis, donors in an Asian-associated ancestry cluster had fewer N-insertions in productive TCRs than the approximately 610-donor mean. Because HLA typing was missing for some donors at each locus, association tests included only the typed subset. CMV serostatus was the only immune exposure information available for the cohort. An association between a missense DCLRE1C variant and V-gene and J-gene trimming of TCR beta chains was found in a later genetic analysis and replicated in an independent cohort. A group of highly shared sequence variants was considered likely to be a technical artifact of the sequencing pipeline. The classifier was reported to diagnose cytomegalovirus status with high specificity and sensitivity in both the original cohort and the validation cohort. The 87-base-pair reads could not distinguish some IMGT-functional V segments, including TRBV6-2 and TRBV6-3, so those segments were excluded. Linkage disequilibrium might explain the correlated functional status among segregating V segments, but an unknown experimental factor could not be excluded. The study gave a list of 150 to 200 TCR beta chains associated with cytomegalovirus. According to the authors, the approach could potentially be generalized to other disease states and immunological phenotypes. A further reported finding was that TCR beta sequences accurately predicted the HLA-A and HLA-B alleles for most subjects in the first cohort. Because counts were too low, around 18 rarely observed V segments, including chromosome 9 orphons, were left out of the earlier analysis of 587 of the donors. When HLA alleles, especially DR and DQ, strongly co-occurred, TCR associations were difficult to assign to individual alleles. A later analysis associated 15,000 or so TCR beta sequences with specific HLA alleles at a false discovery rate of 0.05. In an earlier analysis of more than 450 of the donors, most TCR beta V segments were observed in productive rearrangements about 90% or about 30% of the time, broadly matching IMGT annotations. A few of the identified cytomegalovirus-associated TCR beta chains were confirmed in vitro to be specific for cytomegalovirus antigens. Only TCR beta chains were sequenced in this cohort, and the absence of alpha or paired-chain data limited detectable features.

CDR1 and CDR2, per the germline V gene, are SNHLY and FYNNEI. CDR3 length: 13 amino acids, cysteine to phenylalanine. Just the 39-base CDR3 DNA is kept, in frame starting at base 1. The trim is 2 bases for V and 0 bases for J, with a gap of 4 bases between the germline ends. The cohort consisted of 670 or so healthy bone marrow donors. Cohort members were all nominally healthy when sampled, although unrecorded immune exposures were likely present. The donor tested CMV seropositive, placing the donor among the approximately 290 seropositive members of the cohort. A peripheral blood sample was provided by each donor, and peripheral blood mononuclear cells were used for TCR beta sequencing. The Qiagen DNeasy Blood Extraction Kit was used to extract genomic DNA from the blood cell samples.

The chain joins TRBV2 to TRBJ1-1; the D gene assignment is ambiguous. Material: PBMCs. The TCR sequence derives from a man aged 25 to 40 in good health and CMV-seropositive. CDR3 sequence: CASSEFMNTEAFF. The nucleotides are TGTGCCAGCAGTGAATTTATGAACACTGAAGCTTTCTTT.